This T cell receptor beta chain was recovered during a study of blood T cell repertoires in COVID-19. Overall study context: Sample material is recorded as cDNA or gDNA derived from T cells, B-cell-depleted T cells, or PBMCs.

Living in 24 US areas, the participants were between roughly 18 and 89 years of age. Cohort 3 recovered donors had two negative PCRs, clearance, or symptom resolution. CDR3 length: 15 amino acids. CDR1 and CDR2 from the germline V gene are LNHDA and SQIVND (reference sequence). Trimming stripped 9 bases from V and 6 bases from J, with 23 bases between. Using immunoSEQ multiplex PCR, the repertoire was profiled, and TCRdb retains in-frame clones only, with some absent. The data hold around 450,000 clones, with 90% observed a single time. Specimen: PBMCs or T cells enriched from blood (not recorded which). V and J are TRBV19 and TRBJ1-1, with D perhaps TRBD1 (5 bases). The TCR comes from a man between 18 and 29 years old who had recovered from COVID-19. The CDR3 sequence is CARPVSNGGSAEAFF. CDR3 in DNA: TGTGCCAGACCGGTATCTAACGGGGGGTCAGCTGAAGCTTTCTTT.